Listed here are 18 T cell receptor beta chains from one sample, sequenced in a study of long-term antiretroviral therapy in people with HIV. A v3.0 immunoSEQ assay was performed at survey level. The assay was immunoSEQ multiplex PCR, and TCRdb's table has in-frame clones only and misses some. The data show 40,000 to 50,000 clones, less than 95% seen once. Material: unsorted PBMCs, obtained 9.2 years after starting antiretroviral therapy. These receptor sequences come from a man aged 25 to 45 with HIV.

This chain uses TRBV5-1 with TRBJ1-2; no reliable D call. The CDR3 loop spans 13 amino acids. The germline CDR1 and CDR2 sequences are SGHRS and YFSETQ. V was cut by 0 bases and J by 4 bases, with 7 bases left in between. CDR3 bases: TGCGCCAGCAGCTTGGCCGGCGGCTATGGCTACACCTTC. Residues: CASSLAGGYGYTF.

The rearrangement links TRBV28 to TRBJ1-4, with D uncertain. CDR1 is MDHEN, CDR2 SYDVKM, per germline. CDR3 size: 15 residues. V was trimmed by 3 bases and J by 5 bases, leaving 13 bases between them. The CDR3 nucleotides are TGTGCCAGCAGTTTGAGGGATTATATGAATGAAAAACTGTTTTTT. It yields the protein CASSLRDYMNEKLFF.

This clone has a handful of counts. The V and J genes are TRBV6-1 and TRBJ2-3; TRBD2 aligns across 11 bases. With 2 bases clipped from V and 4 bases from J, the junction kept 5 bases outside the gene matches. This CDR3 comprises 16 residues. Germline V CDR1 and CDR2: MNHNS, SASEGT. The CDR3 is CASSEFLAGGPDTQYF. The CDR3, as DNA: TGTGCCAGCAGTGAATTTTTAGCGGGGGGGCCAGATACGCAGTATTTT.

The chain joins TRBV2 to TRBJ2-6; no clear D gene. The ends were cut back, 6 bases at V and 0 bases at J, with 3 bases in the middle. The CDR3 covers 13 residues. Per germline, CDR1 SNHLY and CDR2 FYNNEI. CDR3 nucleotide sequence: TGTGCCAGCAGCAGCTCTGGGGCCAACGTCCTGACTTTC. Translation: CASSSSGANVLTF.

V gene TRBV11-1 combines with J gene TRBJ1-4; D gene ambiguous. This CDR3 is 13 amino acids long. Trimming stripped 1 base from V and 4 bases from J, with 4 bases between. Per germline, CDR1 SGHAT and CDR2 FQDESV (reference sequence). CDR3: CASSLGRNEKLFF. CDR3 DNA: TGTGCCAGCAGCTTAGGACGTAATGAAAAACTGTTTTTT. The variable domain in full, completed from reference TRBV11-1 and TRBJ1-4, reads EAEVAQSPRYKITEKSQAVAFWCDPISGHATLYWYRQILGQGPELLVQFQDESVVDDSQLPKDRFSAERLKGVDSTLKIQPAELGDSAMYLCASSLGRNEKLFFGSGTQLSVL.

This clone has just one count. CDR3 nucleotide sequence: TGCGCCAGCAGCCAAGTGGGCAGGGCTAATTCACCCCTCCACTTT. This codes for CASSQVGRANSPLHF. The chain has TRBV4-1 and TRBJ1-6; D is possibly TRBD1 (5 bases). This CDR3 region has 15 residues. Germline loops: CDR1 MGHRA, CDR2 YSYEKL. V shed 1 base and J shed 6 bases, with 10 bases lying between them.

This clone came up once. The chain joins TRBV11-3 to TRBJ1-1, with D possibly being TRBD1 (5 bases). The germline V gene encodes CDR1 SGHNT and CDR2 YENEEA. CDR3 length: 14 amino acids. The V end was cut by 7 bases, the J end by 0 bases, with 12 bases between. The CDR3 protein is CASIPDILNTEAFF. CDR3 DNA: TGTGCCAGCATCCCGGACATACTGAACACTGAAGCTTTCTTT.

The V gene is TRBV5-1, the J gene TRBJ1-4; 8 nucleotides line up with TRBD1. CDR1 and CDR2 (germline): SGHRS, YFSETQ. The trim removed 5 bases at V and 8 bases at J, leaving 8 bases unmatched. The CDR3 is made up of 14 amino acids. The CDR3 DNA reads as TGCGCCAGCAGTCCCGACAGGGGTGGGGAAAAACTGTTTTTT. It yields the protein CASSPDRGGEKLFF.

The V call is TRBV2, the J call TRBJ1-2; D not certain. Trimming shortened V by 1 base and J by 8 bases, and 14 bases separated the two germline ends. Germline-derived CDR1 and CDR2 are SNHLY and FYNNEI. The CDR3 sequence is 14 residues long. The CDR3 nucleotides read TGTGCCAGCAGTGAAGAGGCTTCCCGGGCGGGCTACACCTTC. Encoded protein: CASSEEASRAGYTF.

This clone was seen just once. The genes are TRBV10-1 and TRBJ2-3; D unresolved. This CDR3 region has 14 residues. V was cut by 3 bases and J by 1 base, with 8 bases left in between. From germline, CDR1 is WNHNN and CDR2 SYGVQD (reference sequence). DNA of the CDR3: TGCGCCAGCAGTGACGGCGTAGGCACAGATACGCAGTATTTT. Translated, it gives CASSDGVGTDTQYF.

This chain joins TRBV6-1 and TRBJ1-1, with D maybe TRBD1 (5 bases). CDR3 length: 13 amino acids. The germline V gene encodes CDR1 MNHNS and CDR2 SASEGT. V lost 2 bases to trimming and J lost 3 bases, with 7 bases between them. DNA of the CDR3: TGTGCCAGCAGTGAAAGCAGGGACACTGAAGCTTTCTTT. Translated, it gives CASSESRDTEAFF.

The chain carries TRBV25-1 and TRBJ1-2; D is unclear. This CDR3 comprises 12 residues. The V gene's germline CDR1 is MGHDK and CDR2 SYGVNS. Trimming took off 4 bases at V and 5 bases at J, with 8 bases between the two ends. As DNA, the CDR3 is TGTGCCAGCAGTGCCCCCCTATATGGCTACACCTTC. Translating gives CASSAPLYGYTF.

This clone occurred a few times. The rearrangement uses TRBV4-1 and TRBJ2-1; a possible D gene is TRBD2 (8 bases). CDR1 MGHRA and CDR2 YSYEKL come from the germline V gene. This CDR3 contains 17 residues. The germline V and J ends were trimmed by 3 bases and 6 bases, with 21 bases remaining between them. CDR3 sequence: CASSQNLGGAGGNEQFF. The CDR3 nucleotides are TGCGCCAGCAGCCAGAATCTCGGGGGGGCAGGGGGCAATGAGCAGTTCTTC.

The V and J genes are TRBV27 and TRBJ1-5; the D is unclear. V lost 2 bases, J lost 1 base, and 3 bases lay in between. This CDR3 contains 13 residues. Germline CDR1 and CDR2: MNHEY and SMNVEV (reference sequence). CDR3 sequence: CASSLKSNQPQHF. The CDR3 bases are TGTGCCAGCAGTTTAAAGAGCAATCAGCCCCAGCATTTT.

V gene TRBV7-9 combines with J gene TRBJ2-2; D is possibly TRBD1 or TRBD2 (5 bases each). V shed 0 bases and J shed 7 bases, with 9 bases lying between them. CDR1 is SEHNR and CDR2 is FQNEAQ in the germline V gene (reference sequence). CDR3 length: 14 residues. CDR3: CASSLAGESGELFF. CDR3 in DNA: TGTGCCAGCAGCTTAGCGGGGGAAAGCGGGGAGCTGTTTTTT.

The chain links TRBV7-9 to TRBJ2-1; 11 positions match TRBD2. Germline V gives CDR1 SEHNR, CDR2 FQNEAQ (reference sequence). The V gene end was trimmed by 5 bases and the J gene end by 3 bases; junction bases not matched to a gene: 3. The CDR3 has 15 amino acids. The CDR3 reads CASSQGLAVYNEQFF. The CDR3 region has the DNA TGTGCCAGCAGCCAGGGACTAGCGGTCTACAATGAGCAGTTCTTC.

In its sample, this clone was seen once. The chain recombines TRBV27 with TRBJ2-3; 11 nucleotides match TRBD2. CDR1 and CDR2 from the germline V gene are MNHEY and SMNVEV (reference sequence). After removal of 6 bases from V and 3 bases from J, the junction contained 5 bases not matched to a gene. The length of the CDR3 is 15 residues. The DNA of the CDR3 is TGTGCCAGCAGCCGACTAGCGGGGCCGACAGATACGCAGTATTTT. It translates to CASSRLAGPTDTQYF.

V and J are TRBV10-2 and TRBJ2-3; no firm D call. The CDR3 has 10 residues. Trimming stripped 10 bases from V and 5 bases from J, with 7 bases between. Germline V CDR1 and CDR2: WSHSY, SAAADI. CDR3 loop: CATRGDTQYF. DNA for the CDR3: TGCGCCACAAGAGGAGATACGCAGTATTTT.